This T cell receptor beta chain was profiled in a study of cytomegalovirus exposure and HLA in healthy donors. Notes on the study in general: Researchers reported in a later analysis that a missense DCLRE1C variant was tied to TCR beta V- and J-gene trimming. Cytomegalovirus association was assigned to around 150 TCR beta chains.

Notes on this clone: The target antigen is unknown.

PCR involved 60 Vbeta and 13 Jbeta primers. The method was immunoSEQ multiplex PCR; TCRdb's version includes in-frame clones alone and lacks a portion of them. Here the sample spans tens of thousands of clones, around 83% being singletons. Source material: PBMCs. This sequence was found in a man aged 25 to 40 in good health and CMV-seronegative.

The CDR3 loop reads CASSPPTGEVGEKLFF. The CDR3 coding sequence is TGTGCCAGCTCACCACCGACAGGGGAAGTTGGGGAAAAACTGTTTTTT. The V gene is TRBV18, the J gene TRBJ1-4; 8 nucleotides align to TRBD1. This CDR3 is 16 amino acids long. Trimming removed 0 bases from V and 8 bases from J; junction bases left unmatched: 8. Germline V gives CDR1 KGHSH, CDR2 LQKENI.